The count of the clone carrying this T cell receptor (beta chain) is one. The germline V gene has CDR1 SGDLS and CDR2 YYNGEE. J gave up 5 bases and V 6 bases, and 8 bases lay outside the gene matches. The CDR3 totals 15 residues. The data belong to a study of CD8 T cells in Susac syndrome. After extraction with the RNeasy kit, about 0.5 to 1 ug of the RNA was reverse transcribed using random hexamers. Each CDR3 protein gets one entry after TCRdb re-called the immunoSEQ multiplex PCR reads with MiXCR. The data contain around 170,000 distinct CDR3 sequences, nearly 97% of them singletons. Sample: CD4+ T cells from PBMCs. V usage is TRBV9 and J usage is TRBJ1-4; 9 positions agree with TRBD1. The sequence was collected from a human donor with Susac syndrome. CDR3 nucleotide sequence: TGTGCCAGCACCGGACAGGGGTTCCCAAATGAAAAACTGTTTTTT. Residues: CASTGQGFPNEKLFF. The complete variable domain, with remaining parts taken from reference TRBV9 and TRBJ1-4, reads DSGVTQTPKHLITATGQRVTLRCSPRSGDLSVYWYQQSLDQGLQFLIQYYNGEERAKGNILERFSAQQFPDLHSELNLSSLELGDSALYFCASTGQGFPNEKLFFGSGTQLSVL.